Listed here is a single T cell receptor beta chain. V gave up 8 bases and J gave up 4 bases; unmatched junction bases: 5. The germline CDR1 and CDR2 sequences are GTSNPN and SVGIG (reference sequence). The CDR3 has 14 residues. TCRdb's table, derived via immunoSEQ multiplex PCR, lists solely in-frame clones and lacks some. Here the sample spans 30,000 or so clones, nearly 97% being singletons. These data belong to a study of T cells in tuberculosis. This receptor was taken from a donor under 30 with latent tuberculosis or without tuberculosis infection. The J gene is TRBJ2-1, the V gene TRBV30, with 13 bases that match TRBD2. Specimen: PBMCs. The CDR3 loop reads CASRTSGSYNEQFF. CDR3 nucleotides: TGTGCCAGTCGGACTAGCGGGAGTTACAATGAGCAGTTCTTC.